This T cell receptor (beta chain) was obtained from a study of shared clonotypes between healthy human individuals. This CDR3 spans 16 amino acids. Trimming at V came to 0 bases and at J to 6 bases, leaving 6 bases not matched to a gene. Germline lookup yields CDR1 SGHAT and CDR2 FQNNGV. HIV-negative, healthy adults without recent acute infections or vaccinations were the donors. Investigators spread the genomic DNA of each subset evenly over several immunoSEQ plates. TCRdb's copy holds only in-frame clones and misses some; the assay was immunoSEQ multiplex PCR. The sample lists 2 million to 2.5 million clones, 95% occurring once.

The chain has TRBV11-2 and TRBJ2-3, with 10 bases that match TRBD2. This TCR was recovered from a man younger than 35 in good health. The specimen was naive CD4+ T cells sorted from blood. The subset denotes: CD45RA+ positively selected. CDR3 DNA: TGTGCCAGCAGCTTAGATCCTAGCGGGAGTGCGGATACGCAGTATTTT. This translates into CASSLDPSGSADTQYF.